The rows below give T cell receptor beta chains drawn from one sample of a study of shared clonotypes between healthy human individuals. Profiling relied on immunoSEQ multiplex PCR, and the TCRdb table lists in-frame clones only, not all of them. Among 660,000 or so clones listed, 95% to 96% were seen once. Sequencing was performed on naive CD8+ T cells sorted from blood. These receptors were collected from a woman aged 25-40 years in good health. Both conserved end residues are trimmed from each CDR3.

V gene,J gene,CDR3 protein
TRBV5-4,TRBJ1-2,ASSLAGEIYGYT
TRBV11-1,TRBJ1-5,ASSPRDSPLSNQPQH
TRBV7-2,TRBJ2-7,ASSAYWGFGEQY
TRBV2,TRBJ1-5,ASSEGQGNQPQH
TRBV9,TRBJ2-1,ASSVSLGEQF
TRBV5-5,TRBJ1-4,ASSRTGRDEKLF
TRBV15,TRBJ1-5,ATSRDRTNSNQPQH
TRBV13,TRBJ1-1,ASSLRQGGFDTEAF
TRBV29-1,TRBJ1-1,SVVREEGAF
TRBV14,TRBJ1-4,ASSQAGTANEKLF
TRBV6-1,TRBJ2-7,ASYRGTGNYEQY
TRBV28,TRBJ2-7,ASSEREYDEQY
TRBV2,TRBJ2-5,ATSGLAGGLSQETQY
TRBV7-6,TRBJ2-1,ASSLEVQGAREQF
TRBV11-2,TRBJ2-1,ASSLTHNEQF
TRBV10-1,TRBJ2-3,ASSDRGLAGDTDTQY
TRBV6-1,TRBJ1-5,ASSEGDASGQPQH
TRBV10-2,TRBJ2-7,ASRDIYEQY
TRBV11-2,TRBJ2-1,ASSPSVNEQF
TRBV15,TRBJ2-7,ATSREGERKVPYEQY
TRBV28,TRBJ1-4,ASSGQARNEKLF
TRBV5-4,TRBJ1-2,ASSHPGTAYYGYT
TRBV6-1,TRBJ1-2,ASSEVSLPGLYGYT
TRBV6-5,TRBJ2-7,ASRSGTGVLEQY
TRBV7-9,TRBJ2-3,ASSPIQGPSTDTQY
TRBV30,TRBJ2-1,AWSAGTSRNNEQF
TRBV25-1,TRBJ1-5,ASSEEGSRQPQH
TRBV28,TRBJ1-5,ASSQQNLAQPQH
TRBV6-5,TRBJ1-2,ASRVPGQGDNGYT
TRBV7-9,TRBJ2-5,ASNSRGPQETQY
TRBV27,TRBJ2-3,ATTKSAGYTDTQY
TRBV10-1,TRBJ2-7,ASSGLAGGDHEQY
TRBV11-1,TRBJ2-3,ASSLSLVSSTDTQY
TRBV5-6,TRBJ1-1,ASSAVTRNTEAF
TRBV28,TRBJ2-2,ASSLWPGGTGELF
TRBV27,TRBJ2-2,ASSLSRPDGELF
TRBV5-6,TRBJ2-7,ASSGGQYLEQY
TRBV13,TRBJ2-1,ASSFGQPHNEQF
TRBV21-1,TRBJ2-5,ASSRFDSAEETQY
TRBV5-6,TRBJ1-1,ASSLAWGADEAF
TRBV5-4,TRBJ1-1,ASSPTGYEAF
TRBV5-1,TRBJ1-1,ASSLTGFSEAF
TRBV28,TRBJ2-1,ASSLVRWGTSSYNEQF
TRBV11-3,TRBJ2-2,ASSPTYSTGELF
TRBV7-9,TRBJ2-5,ASSPPAGTVETQY
TRBV27,TRBJ2-7,ASSPGLAAYEQY
TRBV2,NA,ASSGLAGDSYEQY
TRBV5-6,TRBJ2-7,ASSTGQGGYEQY
TRBV29-1,TRBJ2-3,SVEGREYSTDTQY
TRBV28,TRBJ2-7,ASETYEQY
TRBV5-4,TRBJ2-7,ASSNRDEQY
TRBV4-1,TRBJ1-1,ASSPRTGLNTEAF